Described below is a single T cell receptor beta chain sequence and its context. Antigen specificity is unknown. The sample originates from a study of cytomegalovirus exposure and HLA in healthy donors. 60 Vbeta and 13 Jbeta primers were used in PCR. Some clones are missing from TCRdb's copy, which holds only in-frame ones; the method was immunoSEQ multiplex PCR. Its listing shows about 160,000 clones. CDR3 length: 13 residues. CDR1 is MGHDK and CDR2 is SYGVNS in the germline V gene. General study findings and limits: Later work found most CMV-associated TCR beta chains apparently HLA-restricted.

The J gene is TRBJ2-5, the V gene TRBV25-1; no definite D call. The J call is in doubt because the DNA end fits TRBJ2-7 better. Sequencing used PBMCs. This TCR derives from a woman aged 55-69 years in good health and CMV-seronegative. The CDR3 DNA is TGTGCCAGCAGTGGCGGCAACTCCTACGAGCAGTACTTC. It encodes CASSGGNSYEQYF.